What follows is one TCR beta chain and its context. Antigen: not known. The data derive from a study of beta chain features in type 1 diabetes. Findings of the study overall: Naive, central memory and Treg TCRB repertoires appeared more alike in patients than in healthy donors. HLA influence on TCRB rearrangement stayed unresolved here. The study notes PCR might favor shorter templates equally in patients and controls.

Since all of the isolated RNA was reverse transcribed, expressed TCRB transcripts were what got sequenced. The data were produced by immunoSEQ multiplex PCR, yet TCRdb's version contains in-frame clones alone and is incomplete. In the table there are about 160,000 clones, 7.5% to 10% of which are singletons. The CDR3 runs 11 residues. Trimming cost V 7 bases and J 6 bases, with 7 bases left between them. The V gene's germline CDR1 is MNHNY and CDR2 SVGAGI (reference sequence). The sample consisted of central memory CD4+ T cells from blood. The receptor was isolated from a woman between 18 and 29 years old in good health. This chain uses TRBV6-6 with TRBJ2-4; D ambiguous. CDR3 sequence (DNA): TGTGCCAGCACCGGTTCAAACATTCAGTACTTC. Its protein is CASTGSNIQYF.